This is a list of T cell receptor beta chains from one sample in a study of blood T cell repertoires in COVID-19. The assay was immunoSEQ multiplex PCR, and TCRdb's table has in-frame clones only and misses some. The sample includes roughly 250,000 clones, 75% to 90% of them seen just once. Sample: PBMCs or T cells enriched from blood (not recorded which). The receptor source for this set is a woman in her 40s with acute COVID-19. The CDR3 runs from the conserved cysteine through the conserved F or W. Clone size, where shown, is once, few, many, or a class for clones that have expanded.

>once|TRBV19
CASWDTGSGTHIQYF
>-|TRBV12-3/TRBV12-4
CASSFKLANEQYF
>-|TRBV7-6
CASSFNLAGISSYNEQFF
>-|TRBV9
CASSVGPSVNTGELFF
>-|TRBV27
CASILRDRDTSAYEQYF
>-|TRBV3-1/TRBV3-2
CASSQVTGGGEKLFF
>-|TRBV7-7
CASSTNLAGGRYNEQFF
>-|TRBV19
CASSAGTVRGNTIYF
>-|TRBV7-9
CASSFPTDTEAFF
>-|TRBV4-1
CASSQGVAGGTSDTQYF
>once|TRBV13
CASSSPSGSGSIYGGYEQYF
>-|TRBV3-1/TRBV3-2
CASSQDVGGETQYF
>-|TRBV30
CAWSGQGNTEAFF
>-|TRBV5-1
CASSLAQGENSPLHF
>-|TRBV7-8
CASSLDGTSNTGELFF
>-|TRBV5-6
CASSIPGQGVDGELFF
>-|TRBV5-6
CASSVTGEFFRQPQHF
>-|TRBV7-2
CASNYKRDSYGYTF
>-|TRBV5-4
CASSPDRGFVTEAFF
>-|TRBV12-3/TRBV12-4
CASRSARGSEAFF
>-|TRBV7-2
CASSRPSGRAYEQFF
>-|TRBV4-1
CASSQDRGRTGELFF
>-|TRBV7-2
CASSLGTGSYEQYF
>-|TRBV5-1
CASSLVEREVGEQYF
>-|TRBV4-1
CASSQGAQINQPQHF
>-|TRBV14
CASSHSGGAPLYGYTF
>-|TRBV29-1
CSVGVETQYF
>-|TRBV11-2
CASSLVQGGGTGELFF
>-|TRBV7-2
CASSPTSGRYNEQFF
>once|TRBV14
CASSQSTLAIPHRQYF
>-|TRBV15
CATSRDLAGGFYEQYF
>-|TRBV3-1/TRBV3-2
CASSWKREQADTQYF